What follows are 11 T cell receptor beta chains derived from one specimen sequenced in a study. A single record per CDR3 protein comes from TCRdb applying MiXCR to the RT-PCR reads. The sample lists fewer than 800,000 distinct CDR3 sequences, around 14% occurring once. The sample consisted of memory CD4+ T cells from blood. Every receptor here comes from a female donor in good health, serving as a healthy control.

This clonotype appeared many times. The rearrangement joins TRBV5-1 to TRBJ2-1; 7 bases agree with TRBD2. The germline V gene encodes CDR1 SGHRS and CDR2 YFSETQ. The V gene end was trimmed by 4 bases and the J gene end by 7 bases; junction bases not matched to a gene: 11. The CDR3 extends over 15 amino acids. The CDR3 coding sequence is TGCGCCAGCAGCCTGGTTCCCGGGAGGTCAAATGAGCAGTTCTTC. It is translated as CASSLVPGRSNEQFF.

A few counts support this clonotype. The rearrangement uses TRBV19 and TRBJ1-5; D not resolved. The ends were cut back, 0 bases at V and 1 base at J, with 7 bases in the middle. The germline V gene encodes CDR1 LNHDA and CDR2 SQIVND (reference sequence). The CDR3 runs 15 residues. The CDR3 nucleotides are TGTGCCAGTAGTATAGAGGACCGGAGCAATCAGCCCCAGCATTTT. Its translation is CASSIEDRSNQPQHF.

There are a few counts of this clonotype. The gene calls are TRBV4-1 and TRBJ1-2; D possibly corresponds to TRBD1 (5 bases). The CDR3 is made up of 14 amino acids. Germline V gives CDR1 MGHRA, CDR2 YSYEKL. Trimming took off 1 base at V and 7 bases at J, with 13 bases between the two ends. The CDR3 is CASSQATGEAGYTF. In nucleotides, the CDR3 is TGCGCCAGCAGCCAAGCTACAGGTGAGGCTGGCTACACCTTC.

A remark on this clonotype: A much larger clone lies a single base off, so this may be a read error. V gene TRBV20-1 combines with J gene TRBJ2-7; no clear D gene. V lost 3 bases to trimming and J lost 2 bases, with 11 bases between them. The V gene's germline CDR1 is DFQATT and CDR2 SNEGSKA (reference sequence). This CDR3 has 13 amino acids. CDR3 sequence reads: CSASPKPPYEQYF. The CDR3 DNA reads TGCAGTGCTAGTCCCAAGCCCCCCTACGAGCAGTACTTC.

There are a few counts of this clonotype. The V and J genes are TRBV7-2 and TRBJ2-2; tentative D call: TRBD1 (5 bases). CDR1 SGHTA and CDR2 FQGNSA come from the germline V gene. The V and J ends lost 2 bases and 1 base respectively, with 11 bases between them. The CDR3 sequence is 16 residues long. CDR3 sequence reads: CASSLMGPRNTGELFF. DNA for the CDR3: TGTGCCAGCAGCTTAATGGGGCCCAGGAACACCGGGGAGCTGTTTTTT.

This clonotype was seen repeatedly, ten times or more. V and J are TRBV5-6 and TRBJ2-1, with 10 bases lining up with TRBD2. The V gene's germline CDR1 is SGHDT and CDR2 YYEEEE. The ends lost 3 bases at V and 6 bases at J; junction bases unmatched: 12. The CDR3 has 17 amino acids. CDR3 DNA sequence: TGTGCCAGCAGCTCCCTTTCGAGGGCTAGCGGGAGCAATGAGCAGTTCTTC. Translated, it gives CASSSLSRASGSNEQFF.

About this clonotype itself: Given a much more abundant clone one base away, this may be a read error. The chain is built from TRBV12-3 or TRBV12-4 and TRBJ1-4; no definite D call. The CDR3 runs to 13 residues. The V end lost 3 bases, the J end lost 7 bases, and 9 bases lay between the germline ends. CDR3 residues: CASSLGGCEKLFF. CDR3 nucleotide sequence: TGTGCCAGCAGTTTGGGAGGGTGTGAAAAACTGTTTTTT.

This clonotype was recorded at least ten times. This chain connects TRBV7-9 to TRBJ2-5, with D maybe TRBD2 (6 bases). Germline CDR1 SEHNR, CDR2 FQNEAQ (reference sequence). This CDR3 region has 15 residues. V lost 2 bases and J lost 2, with 12 bases in between. CDR3 sequence reads: CASSLRLAAQETQYF. The CDR3 bases are TGTGCCAGCAGCTTAAGGTTAGCGGCTCAAGAGACCCAGTACTTC.

This clonotype has just a few counts. The genes are TRBV28 and TRBJ1-2; weak D call: TRBD1 (5 bases). Trimming pared 3 bases from V and 2 bases from J, leaving 13 bases between. Per germline, CDR1 MDHEN and CDR2 SYDVKM. The CDR3 has 15 amino acids. Here the CDR3 reads CASSLGLGGNYGYTF. CDR3 in DNA: TGTGCCAGCAGTTTGGGGCTGGGAGGAAACTATGGCTACACCTTC.

This clonotype was seen ten or more times. This chain uses TRBV29-1 with TRBJ2-7; weak D call: TRBD2 (6 bases). The germline V gene has CDR1 SQVTM and CDR2 ANQGSEA. This CDR3 region has 14 residues. V lost 6 bases and J lost 3, with 18 bases in between. In DNA form, the CDR3 reads TGCAGCGTCATGGGGGGAGTCAAAAGCTACGAGCAGTACTTC. Translation: CSVMGGVKSYEQYF.

Only a few counts were recorded for this clonotype. The rearrangement links TRBV7-8 to TRBJ1-2; D is undetermined. This CDR3 region has 15 residues. Germline CDR1 SGHVS, CDR2 FQNEAQ. The V and J ends lost 6 bases and 3 bases respectively, with 17 bases between them. CDR3 protein: CASSPGLFQDYGYTF. CDR3 DNA: TGTGCCAGCAGTCCTGGGTTGTTTCAGGACTATGGCTACACCTTC.